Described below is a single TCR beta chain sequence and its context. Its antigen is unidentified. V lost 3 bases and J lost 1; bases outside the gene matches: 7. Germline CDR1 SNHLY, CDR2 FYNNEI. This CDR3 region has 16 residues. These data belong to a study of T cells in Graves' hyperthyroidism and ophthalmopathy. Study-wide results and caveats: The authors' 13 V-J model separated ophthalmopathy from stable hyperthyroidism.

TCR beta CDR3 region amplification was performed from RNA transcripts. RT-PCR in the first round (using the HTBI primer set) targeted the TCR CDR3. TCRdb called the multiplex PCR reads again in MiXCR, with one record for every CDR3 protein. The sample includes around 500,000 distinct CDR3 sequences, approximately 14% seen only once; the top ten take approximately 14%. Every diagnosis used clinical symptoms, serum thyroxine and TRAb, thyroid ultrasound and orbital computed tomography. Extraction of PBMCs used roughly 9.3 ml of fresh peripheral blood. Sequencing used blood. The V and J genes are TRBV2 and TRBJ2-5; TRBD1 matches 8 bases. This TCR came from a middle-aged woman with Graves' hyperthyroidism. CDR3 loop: CASSDWAGGSQETQYF. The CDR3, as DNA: TGTGCCAGCAGTGATTGGGCAGGGGGCTCCCAAGAGACCCAGTACTTC. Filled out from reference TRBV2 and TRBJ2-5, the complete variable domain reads EPEVTQTPSHQVTQMGQEVILRCVPISNHLYFYWYRQILGQKVEFLVSFYNNEISEKSEIFDDQFSVERPDGSNFTLKIRSTKLEDSAMYFCASSDWAGGSQETQYFGPGTRLLVL.